This T cell receptor (beta chain) derives from a study of CD8 T cells in ankylosing spondylitis. General study points: From matched ankylosing spondylitis synovial fluid, disease-linked clones were reportedly recovered at significantly enriched levels. Those disease-linked clones were CD8+; they were also relatively rare in peripheral blood. Several highly homologous variants made up a TCR beta motif that seemed to typify ankylosing spondylitis blood.

In the case of this clonotype: No antigen is known for it.

Quantitative molecular-barcoded 5'-RACE generated the TCR beta libraries. TCRdb re-called the 5' RACE reads with MiXCR, one entry per CDR3 protein. Here the sample spans around 490,000 distinct CDR3 sequences, about 5% being singletons. Trimming removed 2 bases from V and 2 bases from J, with 10 bases in between. This CDR3 comprises 15 residues. Per the germline V gene, CDR1 is MRHNA and CDR2 is SNTAGT. The sample taken for sequencing was blood, either unsorted or a sorted T cell fraction (not recorded which). The chain is built from TRBV6-4 and TRBJ2-1; TRBD1 might be the D (6 bases). The clonotype was recovered from a male donor with ankylosing spondylitis. This chain's CDR3 is CASSDDRRPYNEQFF. For the CDR3, the DNA is TGTGCCAGCAGTGACGACAGGAGACCCTACAATGAGCAGTTCTTC.